Listed below are T cell receptor beta chains from one sample, sequenced in a study of cytomegalovirus exposure and HLA in healthy donors. Assay used: immunoSEQ multiplex PCR; TCRdb lists only in-frame clones, some missing. The data hold roughly 86,000 clones, with around three fifths observed a single time. Sequenced: PBMCs. All receptors derive from a woman aged 45-65 years in good health and CMV-seropositive. Each CDR3 is given with its conserved first and last residue. Each record gives: V gene, D gene, J gene, clone size, CDR3 DNA, CDR3 protein. D genes are given only for firm matches. Clone size, where shown, is once, few, many, or a class for clones that have expanded.

>TRBV10-3|-|TRBJ1-5|-
TGTGCCATCGCACCGGGGTATAGCAATCAGCCCCAGCATTTT
CAIAPGYSNQPQHF
>TRBV27|-|TRBJ2-1|-
TGTGCCAGCAGTTTAGGGGAGTTTAACAATGAGCAGTTCTTC
CASSLGEFNNEQFF
>TRBV7-8|-|TRBJ1-1|once
TGTGCCAGCAGCTTAGCGAACAGTGACACTGAAGCTTTCTTT
CASSLANSDTEAFF
>TRBV15|-|TRBJ1-6|-
TGTGCCACCAGCAGAGTTAGAGGGCCTCTTAATAATTCACCCCTCCACTTT
CATSRVRGPLNNSPLHF
>TRBV7-9|-|TRBJ2-1|-
TGTGCCAGCACCCATGGCAGGGGCTCCTACAATGAGCAGTTCTTC
CASTHGRGSYNEQFF
>TRBV5-1|TRBD2|TRBJ2-4|few
TGCGCCAGCAGCTTAGAGGCTAGCGGGCACAGCAAAAACATTCAGTACTTC
CASSLEASGHSKNIQYF
>TRBV28|-|TRBJ1-3|few
TGTGCCAGCAGCTTGCCAGGGCCAGGAAACACCATATATTTT
CASSLPGPGNTIYF
>TRBV7-2|-|TRBJ1-1|-
TGTGCCAGCAGCTCCTCTACAGGGAACACTGAAGCTTTCTTT
CASSSSTGNTEAFF
>TRBV28|-|TRBJ2-3|-
TGTGCCAGCAGTCCAGACTATTCCCATACAGATACGCAGTATTTT
CASSPDYSHTDTQYF
>TRBV2|-|TRBJ1-2|few
TGTGCCAGCATCGAAGAACCCCTCTTAGGCGGCTATGGCTACACCTTC
CASIEEPLLGGYGYTF
>TRBV10-2|TRBD2|TRBJ2-2|-
TGCGCCAGTCGGGGGGGCGAGCTGTTTTTT
CASRGGELFF
>TRBV2|-|TRBJ1-5|few
TGTGCCAGCAGTCTCCAGGGAACCCTTAACAATCAGCCCCAGCATTTT
CASSLQGTLNNQPQHF
>TRBV2|-|TRBJ2-7|-
TGTGCCAGCAGCTTTAGCTCCTACGAGCAGTACTTC
CASSFSSYEQYF
>TRBV13|-|TRBJ1-3|-
TGTGCCAGCAGCCCTGGCCATACTGGAAACACCATATATTTT
CASSPGHTGNTIYF
>TRBV5-1|TRBD1|TRBJ2-7|-
TGCGCCAGCAGCTTTACCGGACAGGGTCCGCTCTACGAGCAGTACTTC
CASSFTGQGPLYEQYF
>TRBV29-1|-|TRBJ1-1|-
TGCAGCGTTGAAGATAGCAGGGGAACAGGTATGAACACTGAAGCTTTCTTT
CSVEDSRGTGMNTEAFF
>TRBV5-8|TRBD1|TRBJ1-2|-
TGTGCCAGCAGCTTTGACAGGGGTGGCTATGGCTACACCTTC
CASSFDRGGYGYTF
>TRBV6-6|-|TRBJ2-3|few
TGTGCCAGCAGACCTCCAGGGATTCTAACAGATACGCAGTATTTT
CASRPPGILTDTQYF
>TRBV7-8|-|TRBJ2-5|-
TGTGCCAGCAGCTCGGGTAGGGAGACCCAGTACTTC
CASSSGRETQYF
>TRBV7-8|-|TRBJ1-6|-
TGTGCCAGCAGCTTAGTAGACCCTACTAGCTCCTATAATTCACCCCTCCACTTT
CASSLVDPTSSYNSPLHF
>TRBV28|-|TRBJ1-2|-
TGTGCCAGCAGTGAAGCCGGAGGGTTTGACTATGGCTACACCTTC
CASSEAGGFDYGYTF
>TRBV21-1|-|TRBJ1-1|-
TGTGCCAGCAGTACCTTTAGGAGGGGAAGGACTGAAGCTTTCTTT
CASSTFRRGRTEAFF
>TRBV6-5|TRBD1|TRBJ1-2|-
TGTGCCAGCAGTCCGGGACAGAACTATGGCTACACCTTC
CASSPGQNYGYTF
>TRBV4-2|-|TRBJ1-2|few
TGTGCCAGCAGCCAAGACCCTAGTGGGAATCGGGGTGGCTACACCTTC
CASSQDPSGNRGGYTF
>TRBV19|-|TRBJ2-1|few
TGTGCCAGTAGTGAGCGCTTGTCCTACAATGAGCAGTTCTTC
CASSERLSYNEQFF
>TRBV4-3|TRBD2|TRBJ2-2|-
TGCGCCAGCAGCCTCCGGACTAGCGGGGGGAGTACCGGGGAGCTGTTTTTT
CASSLRTSGGSTGELFF
>TRBV29-1|TRBD1|TRBJ2-1|few
TGCAGCCTTTCCGGGACAGGGGTGTGGAATGAGCAGTTCTTC
CSLSGTGVWNEQFF
>TRBV5-5|TRBD1|TRBJ1-2|-
TGTGCCAGCAGCTTGGCCGCAGGGGGCGGATATGGCTACACCTTC
CASSLAAGGGYGYTF
>TRBV6-1|TRBD1|TRBJ2-5|-
TGTGCCAGCACCGAGGAGGACAGGGAAGAGACCCAGTACTTC
CASTEEDREETQYF
>TRBV7-9|TRBD2|TRBJ2-1|-
TGTGCCAGCAGCTCCGCTAGCGGGGGGCCGCGCGACAATGAGCAGTTCTTC
CASSSASGGPRDNEQFF
>TRBV11-2|-|TRBJ2-1|-
TGTGCCAGCAGCTTAGGGCGGGCGTCCTACAATGAGCAGTTCTTC
CASSLGRASYNEQFF
>TRBV6-1|-|TRBJ1-5|-
TGTGCCAGCAGTGAAGTCAAACAGCCCCAGCATTTT
CASSEVKQPQHF
>TRBV6-1|-|TRBJ1-1|once
TGTGCCAGCAGTGACAGGGGCACTGAAGCTTTCTTT
CASSDRGTEAFF
>TRBV28|-|TRBJ1-4|-
TGTGCCAGCAGTTTAGACAGTCCTACTAATGAAAAACTGTTTTTT
CASSLDSPTNEKLFF
>TRBV11-2|TRBD1|TRBJ2-2|-
TGTGCCACCAGACAGGGGCTCAACACCGGGGAGCTGTTTTTT
CATRQGLNTGELFF
>TRBV7-3|-|TRBJ2-2|few
TGTGCCAGCAGCTCCTGGACTCACGACCGCGAGAACACCGGGGAGCTGTTTTTT
CASSSWTHDRENTGELFF
>TRBV30|-|TRBJ1-6|-
TGTGCCTGGTCGAGAGGTGGCTGGGGAGCTTCACCCCTCCACTTT
CAWSRGGWGASPLHF
>TRBV6-1|-|TRBJ1-4|-
TGTGCCAGCAGTGAATACAGGAATGAAAAACTGTTTTTT
CASSEYRNEKLFF
>TRBV5-1|-|TRBJ2-1|few
TGCGCCAGCAGCTGGGGGGGGCCAGGAAATGAGCAGTTCTTC
CASSWGGPGNEQFF
>TRBV30|-|TRBJ2-3|few
TGTGCCTGGAGTGTAAGTGTCTCGGTTGAGAGCGCAGATACGCAGTATTTT
CAWSVSVSVESADTQYF
>TRBV5-3|-|TRBJ2-7|-
TGTGCCAGAAGCCTCGGGAAAGAGCAGTACTTC
CARSLGKEQYF
>TRBV27|-|TRBJ2-1|few
TGTGCCAGCAGTTCCAGGGTTTCCTACAATGAGCAGTTCTTC
CASSSRVSYNEQFF
>TRBV27|-|TRBJ1-2|many
TGTGCCAGCAGTTTATCTCCAGGGCAGTATGGCTACACCTTC
CASSLSPGQYGYTF
>TRBV6-5|-|TRBJ2-7|-
TGTGCCAGCAGTTACCGAGGAGGGACGGAATCCTACGAGCAGTACTTC
CASSYRGGTESYEQYF
>TRBV7-2|-|TRBJ2-2|-
TGTGCCAGCAGCTTACCCTGGACAGCGAACACCGGGGAGCTGTTTTTT
CASSLPWTANTGELFF
>TRBV9|-|TRBJ1-1|-
TGTGCCAGCAGAAGCCAGGGAAACACTGAAGCTTTCTTT
CASRSQGNTEAFF
>TRBV7-8|-|TRBJ2-5|-
TGTGCCAGCAGCTCGACAGACATGTTGGAGACCCAGTACTTC
CASSSTDMLETQYF
>TRBV6-5|-|TRBJ1-1|once
TGTGCCAGCAGTTACCTCTCTGAAGCTTTCTTT
CASSYLSEAFF
>TRBV7-3|-|TRBJ1-1|-
TGTGCCAGCAGCTTAAGCGTGAACACTGAAGCTTTCTTT
CASSLSVNTEAFF
>TRBV19|-|TRBJ2-5|few
TGTGCCAGTAACGGGGGGCGAGGGGTAGAGACCCAGTACTTC
CASNGGRGVETQYF
>TRBV2|TRBD1|TRBJ1-4|few
TGTGCCAGCAGCGGGACAGGCAATGAAAAACTGTTTTTT
CASSGTGNEKLFF
>TRBV6-1|-|TRBJ1-2|-
TGTGCCAGCAGTGAAGCAGGGGGGGGCTCTGACTATGGCTACACCTTC
CASSEAGGGSDYGYTF